The 15 T cell receptor beta chains listed next were all sequenced from one sample in a study of cytomegalovirus exposure and HLA in healthy donors. This PCR relied on a set of 60 Vbeta primers and 13 Jbeta primers. Sequencing used immunoSEQ multiplex PCR; TCRdb keeps in-frame clones, though not all of them. This sample yields about 190,000 clones, of which over 70% are seen a single time; around 4% belongs to the top ten. The sample comprised PBMCs. All receptors come from a man aged 50-59 years in good health and CMV-seronegative.

This chain links TRBV4-3 with TRBJ2-6; D possibly corresponds to TRBD2 (6 bases). The CDR3 sequence is 16 residues long. The ends were cut back, 3 bases at V and 1 base at J, with 10 bases in the middle. CDR1 is LGHNA and CDR2 is YSLEER in the germline V gene. The CDR3 protein is CASSHLEGSGANVLTF. In nucleotides, the CDR3 is TGCGCCAGCAGCCATTTGGAGGGATCTGGGGCCAACGTCCTGACTTTC.

The chain is built from TRBV6-1 and TRBJ1-1; D not resolved. V was shortened by 7 bases and J by 7 bases, with 22 bases between the two germline ends. Germline V lookup: CDR1 MNHNS, CDR2 SASEGT. This CDR3 comprises 15 residues. The CDR3 DNA reads TGTGCCAGCACCTCCCTAGGGCCCCGAGGAGGTGAAGCTTTCTTT. Protein sequence: CASTSLGPRGGEAFF.

The rearrangement links TRBV5-5 to TRBJ2-3, with D perhaps TRBD2 (5 bases). The germline gives CDR1 SGHKS, CDR2 YYEKEE (reference sequence). This CDR3 has 14 amino acids. V was pared by 4 bases and J by 4 bases, with 13 bases between. The CDR3 coding sequence is TGTGCCAGCAGCCGATCAGGCGGGCCAGATACGCAGTATTTT. This encodes CASSRSGGPDTQYF.

The V and J genes are TRBV15 and TRBJ2-3; TRBD2 aligns across 8 bases. Germline V gives CDR1 LNHNV, CDR2 YYDKDF (reference sequence). This CDR3 has 15 residues. Losses at the gene ends were 4 bases for V and 2 bases for J; bases not matched to a gene: 5. For the CDR3, the DNA is TGTGCCACCAGCACTACGCGGGGGGCCACAGATACGCAGTATTTT. It codes for CATSTTRGATDTQYF.

The chain is built from TRBV7-2 and TRBJ2-2, with 10 bases aligning to TRBD1. CDR3 length equals 12 residues. The V segment lost 11 bases and the J segment 6 bases; nucleotides outside the gene matches: 3. Germline-derived CDR1 and CDR2 are SGHTA and FQGNSA. As DNA, the CDR3 is TGTGCCGGGACAGGGGAATCCGGGGAGCTGTTTTTT. This sequence encodes CAGTGESGELFF. Together with reference TRBV7-2 and TRBJ2-2, the CDR3 gives the full variable domain: GAGVSQSPSNKVTEKGKDVELRCDPISGHTALYWYRQSLGQGLEFLIYFQGNSAPDKSGLPSDRFSAERTGGSVSTLTIQRTQQEDSAVYLCAGTGESGELFFGEGSRLTVL.

Only a few counts were recorded for this clone. V usage is TRBV6-4 and J usage is TRBJ2-7, with 9 bases fitting TRBD2. From germline, CDR1 is MRHNA and CDR2 SNTAGT. The CDR3 has 16 amino acids. Unmatched junction bases numbered 3, after V lost 0 bases and J lost 0 bases. CDR3 loop: CASSDSRLADSYEQYF. The CDR3 coding sequence is TGTGCCAGCAGTGACTCGAGACTAGCGGACTCCTACGAGCAGTACTTC.

The DNA of the CDR3 is TGTGCCAGCTCAACGGTCGTACAGCCCCAGCATTTT. It codes for CASSTVVQPQHF. V is TRBV2 and J is TRBJ1-5; D is undetermined. Deletions cut 8 bases from V and 7 bases from J, with 12 bases between. Germline lookup yields CDR1 SNHLY and CDR2 FYNNEI. The CDR3 has 12 amino acids.

The chain joins TRBV9 to TRBJ2-5; 14 positions match TRBD2. The V gene end was trimmed by 3 bases and the J gene end by 8 bases; junction bases not matched to a gene: 12. This CDR3 is built from 17 residues. Per germline, CDR1 SGDLS and CDR2 YYNGEE. Here the CDR3 reads CASSGTSGGRSHGTQYF. DNA for the CDR3: TGTGCCAGCAGCGGGACTAGCGGGGGGCGATCCCATGGAACCCAGTACTTC.

V is TRBV5-1 and J is TRBJ1-3; 7 bases line up with TRBD1. CDR1 and CDR2 from the germline V gene are SGHRS and YFSETQ. The CDR3 sequence is 16 residues long. The V gene end was trimmed by 0 bases and the J gene end by 2 bases; junction bases not matched to a gene: 5. The CDR3 region is CASSLGTGSAGNTIYF. In DNA form, the CDR3 reads TGCGCCAGCAGCTTGGGGACAGGCTCGGCTGGAAACACCATATATTTT.

V usage is TRBV9 and J usage is TRBJ1-4; 7 nucleotides line up with TRBD1. There are 15 residues in the CDR3. The germline V gene encodes CDR1 SGDLS and CDR2 YYNGEE. Unmatched junction bases numbered 9, after V lost 7 bases and J lost 3 bases. As DNA, the CDR3 is TGTGCCAGCTCCGAGGGGGCCGAGGCTAATGAAAAACTGTTTTTT. Residues: CASSEGAEANEKLFF.

V usage is TRBV5-4 and J usage is TRBJ2-3; TRBD2 is a possible D gene (7 bases). Trimming left V 5 bases short and J 2 bases short, with 12 bases between. CDR3 length: 14 residues. Germline-derived CDR1 and CDR2 are SGHNT and YYREEE (reference sequence). DNA for the CDR3: TGTGCCAGCAGTTCCGGGGGGCCCACAGATACGCAGTATTTT. It yields the protein CASSSGGPTDTQYF.

The CDR3 region has the DNA TGTGCCAGCAGTGACGGACAGGGCGAGCGGATTCTGTTTTTT. This codes for CASSDGQGERILFF. The V call is TRBV6-4, the J call TRBJ1-4; 8 nucleotides line up with TRBD1. The CDR3 contains 14 residues. Per the germline V gene, CDR1 is MRHNA and CDR2 is SNTAGT. The ends lost 2 bases at V and 14 bases at J; junction bases unmatched: 10.

This clone was seen just once. CDR3 in DNA: TGTGCCAGCAGCTTTAGCAGTAGTTATGGTGGCTACACCTTC. The encoded protein is CASSFSSSYGGYTF. The V and J genes are TRBV5-6 and TRBJ1-2; D gene unclear. The CDR3 has 14 amino acids. V was pared by 2 bases and J by 7 bases, with 15 bases between. Germline V gene lookup returns CDR1 SGHDT and CDR2 YYEEEE. Combining the CDR3 with reference TRBV5-6 and TRBJ1-2 gives the whole variable domain DAGVTQSPTHLIKTRGQQVTLRCSPKSGHDTVSWYQQALGQGPQFIFQYYEEEERQRGNFPDRFSGHQFPNYSSELNVNALLLGDSALYLCASSFSSSYGGYTFGSGTRLTVV.

The V gene is TRBV27, the J gene TRBJ2-7, with a possible D match to TRBD1 (6 bases). V was trimmed by 4 bases and J by 4 bases, leaving 14 bases between them. Germline V gene lookup returns CDR1 MNHEY and CDR2 SMNVEV (reference sequence). This CDR3 has 14 amino acids. CDR3 DNA: TGTGCCAGCAGTTCTCTTACAGGGAAGTACGAGCAGTACTTC. Residues: CASSSLTGKYEQYF.

The V call is TRBV6-1, the J call TRBJ1-3; TRBD1 matches at 7 bases. J lost 1 base, V lost 8 bases, and 8 bases had no gene match. The V gene's germline CDR1 is MNHNS and CDR2 SASEGT. The CDR3 contains 15 residues. The CDR3 sequence: CASRLGQTSGNTIYF. The CDR3 region has the DNA TGTGCCAGCCGACTGGGACAGACTTCTGGAAACACCATATATTTT.